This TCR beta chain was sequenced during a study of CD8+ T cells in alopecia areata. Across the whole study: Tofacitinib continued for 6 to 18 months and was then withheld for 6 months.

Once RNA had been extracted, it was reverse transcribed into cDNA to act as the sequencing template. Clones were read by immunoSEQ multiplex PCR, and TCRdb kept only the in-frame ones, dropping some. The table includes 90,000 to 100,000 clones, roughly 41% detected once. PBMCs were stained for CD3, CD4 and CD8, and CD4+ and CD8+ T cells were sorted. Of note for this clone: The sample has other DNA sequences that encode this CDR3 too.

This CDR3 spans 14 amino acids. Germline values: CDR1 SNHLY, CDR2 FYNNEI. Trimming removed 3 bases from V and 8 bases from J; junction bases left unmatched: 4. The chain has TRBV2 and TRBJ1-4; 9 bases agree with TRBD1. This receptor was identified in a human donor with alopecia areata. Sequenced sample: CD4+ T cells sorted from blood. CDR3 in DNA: TGTGCCAGCAGTGACCACAGGGGGCTCGAAAAACTGTTTTTT. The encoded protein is CASSDHRGLEKLFF.